The TCR beta chain described here comes from a study of shared clonotypes between healthy human individuals. For the study at large: CD4 naive cells filled three plates per donor, CD4 memory three, CD8 naive two and CD8 memory one. Findings of the study overall: As a rule, naive subsets had a larger estimated richness than memory subsets. For naive CD4 cells, 5% to 6.5% of clonotypes were shared across a few donors.

The CDR3 runs 14 residues. Trimming cost V 4 bases and J 4 bases; bases outside gene matches: 5. Germline V CDR1 and CDR2: SGHNT, YYREEE (reference sequence). In the case of this clone: Its target is not known.

Execution of the assay was at deep level. The assay was immunoSEQ multiplex PCR, and TCRdb's table has in-frame clones only and misses some. The sample records approximately 1.5 million clones, approximately 98.5% being singletons. The TCR was taken from a man aged 25 to 40 in good health. This chain uses TRBV5-4 with TRBJ2-5, with 9 bases lining up with TRBD2. What was sequenced was naive CD4+ T cells sorted from blood. Regarding subset: CD45RA+ positively selected. The CDR3 sequence is CASSRSGRGETQYF. The CDR3 nucleotides read TGTGCCAGCAGCCGTAGCGGGAGAGGAGAGACCCAGTACTTC.